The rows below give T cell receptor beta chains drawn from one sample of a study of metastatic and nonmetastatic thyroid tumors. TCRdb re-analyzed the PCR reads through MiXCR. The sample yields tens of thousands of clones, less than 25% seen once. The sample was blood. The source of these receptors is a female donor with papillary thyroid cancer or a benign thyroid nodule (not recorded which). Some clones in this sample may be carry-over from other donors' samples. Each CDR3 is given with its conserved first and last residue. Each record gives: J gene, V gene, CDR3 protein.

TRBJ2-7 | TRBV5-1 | CASSFPGRASEQYF
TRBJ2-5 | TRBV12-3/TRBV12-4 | CASRGLAVKETQYF
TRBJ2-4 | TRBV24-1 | CATSDRTGGNIQYF
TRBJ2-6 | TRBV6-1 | CASSELRTVLSGANVLTF
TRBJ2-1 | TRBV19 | CASNSAEVSNEQFF
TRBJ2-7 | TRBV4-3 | CASSQDYRSYEQYF
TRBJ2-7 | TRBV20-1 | CSARGRRVEQYF
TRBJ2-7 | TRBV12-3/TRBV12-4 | CASGLPPGTERYEQYF
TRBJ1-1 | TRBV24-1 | CATSAQVGTEAFF
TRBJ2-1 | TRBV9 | CASSTTIGGPCEQFF
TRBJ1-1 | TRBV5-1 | CASSLGRQMNTEAFF
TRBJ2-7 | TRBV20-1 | CSAGTFSTASYEQYF
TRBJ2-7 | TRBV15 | CATSRYRDTASYEQYF
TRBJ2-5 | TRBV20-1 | CSPYYPETQYF
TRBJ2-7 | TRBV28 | CASSLRALGATYEQYF
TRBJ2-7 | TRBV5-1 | CASSLGGQGYEQYF
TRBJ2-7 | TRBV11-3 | CASSLRGAMAYEQYF
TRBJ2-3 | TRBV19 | CASRSGGAEDTQYF
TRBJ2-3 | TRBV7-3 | CASSLDTLRSDTQYF
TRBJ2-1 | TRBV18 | CASSPSTGANFHNEQFF
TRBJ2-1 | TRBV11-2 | CASSHTMTSGYNEQFF
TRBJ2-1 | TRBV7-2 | CASSLWNYREQFF
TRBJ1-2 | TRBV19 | CASSRVLDRGRLNNYGYTF
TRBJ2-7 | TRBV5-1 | CASSETSGSFAYF
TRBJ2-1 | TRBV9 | CASSVEALASSYNEQFF
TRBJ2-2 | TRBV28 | CASRVTSGRNTGELFF
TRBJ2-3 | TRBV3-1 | CASSQGSGTDTQYF
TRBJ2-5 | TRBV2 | CASSDLRLAGGGETQYF
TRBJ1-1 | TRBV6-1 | CASSSRQAGMNTEAFF
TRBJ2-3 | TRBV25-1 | CASSEPKPLNTDTQYF
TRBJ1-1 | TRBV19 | CASITEYNTEAFF
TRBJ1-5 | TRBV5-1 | CASSVGTWVQPQHF
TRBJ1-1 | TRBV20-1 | CGGASRGGANTEAFF
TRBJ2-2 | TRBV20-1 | CSARDQTNPLAGELFF
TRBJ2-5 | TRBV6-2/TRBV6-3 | CASSYRAGCDFWETQYF
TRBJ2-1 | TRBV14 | CASSQRPGPLQDEQFF
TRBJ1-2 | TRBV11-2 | CASILDSLGQAYGYTF
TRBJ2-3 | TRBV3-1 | CASRTSGRTDTQYF
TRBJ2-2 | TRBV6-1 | CASSRLKNTGELFF
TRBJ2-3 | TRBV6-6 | CASSYYGRENKQYF
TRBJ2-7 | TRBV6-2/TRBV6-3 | CPSSYQVSYEQYF
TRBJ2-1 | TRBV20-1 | CSAREKLAGGLTSYNEQFF
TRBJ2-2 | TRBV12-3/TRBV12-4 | CASLLVVVTGELFF
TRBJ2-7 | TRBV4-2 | CASSQDLVTYEQYF
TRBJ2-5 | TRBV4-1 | CASSQEVASGRGQETQYF
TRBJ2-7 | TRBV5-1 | CASSLDCSVSYEQYF
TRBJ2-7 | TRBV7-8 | CASSLAPVSYEQYF
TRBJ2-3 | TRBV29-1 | CSVTGGNTDTQYF
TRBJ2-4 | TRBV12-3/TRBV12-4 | CASSFRREGRNIQYF
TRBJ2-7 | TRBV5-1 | CASSSDSPNYEQYF
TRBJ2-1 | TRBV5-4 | CASSLAGGWGNEQFF
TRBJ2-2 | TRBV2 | CASSEQGAGAGELFF
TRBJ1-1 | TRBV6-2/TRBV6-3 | CASSRNTEDFF